This T cell receptor beta chain was captured in a study of patients and donors after allogeneic stem cell transplantation. Each CDR3 protein gets one entry after TCRdb re-called the RT-PCR reads with MiXCR. The sample has about 40,000 distinct CDR3 sequences, under 35% seen once. This clonotype was detected ten times or more. Germline CDR1 and CDR2: MNHEY and SMNVEV (reference sequence). The length of the CDR3 is 16 residues. Trimming removed 3 bases at V and 0 bases at J, with 9 bases between. Sequencing used blood, either unsorted or a sorted T cell fraction (not recorded which). V and J are TRBV27 and TRBJ1-6; D remains unclear. This clonotype was obtained from a human donor who was either an allogeneic HSCT recipient or a stem cell or donor lymphocyte infusion donor (not recorded which). It is not recorded whose cells these are; they may come from a transplant donor. CDR3 sequence reads: CASSFLGSSYNSPLHF. The CDR3 nucleotides read TGTGCCAGCAGTTTTTTGGGGAGCTCCTATAATTCACCCCTCCACTTT.